The 7 T cell receptor beta chains reported below all come from one sample, sequenced in a study of blood T cells in healthy people across ages (dated by TCRdb to about 2015). Receptor libraries were prepared by 5' RACE. The instrument was an Illumina HiSeq 2500. A second PCR of roughly 7 to 12 cycles was run with a J-beta primer mix and a sample-barcoded 5' primer. The public reads were run again by TCRdb, first through fastp at Q25 and then through MiXCR, and only productive beta chains were kept. Under each unique CDR3 protein, matching rows form one entry showing the most common genes and DNA. The table for this sample lists about 780,000 distinct CDR3 sequences; roughly 24% of them were counted only once. 2.5% to 3.5% of the sample lies in the top ten. These same data were also listed under a study on T cells of mothers and their children.

Sequenced material: blood. The receptors come from a boy aged 5-17 years in good health.

The chain couples TRBV3-1 to TRBJ2-5, with TRBD2 matching over 8 bases. The end of the DNA aligns better with TRBJ2-7, so the J call may be wrong. The CDR3 spans 14 residues. The germline V gene encodes CDR1 LGHDT and CDR2 YNNKEL (reference sequence). The CDR3 nucleotides read TGTGCCAGCAGCCAAGCGGGGGGGCCCTACGAGCAGTACTTC. It encodes CASSQAGGPYEQYF.

The gene calls are TRBV30 and TRBJ2-3; D is perhaps TRBD2 (5 bases). This CDR3 has 14 amino acids. Trimming stripped 3 bases from V and 4 bases from J, with 14 bases between. Looked up from germline, CDR1 is GTSNPN and CDR2 is SVGIG (reference sequence). The CDR3: CAWRVRSGADTQYF. The CDR3 DNA sequence: TGTGCCTGGAGAGTCCGCAGCGGCGCAGATACGCAGTATTTT.

The V call is TRBV12-3 or TRBV12-4, the J call TRBJ2-3; 7 bases are a match to TRBD2. The CDR3 has 14 residues. Trimming took 3 bases from V and 7 from J; bases not matched to a gene: 7. The CDR3, as DNA: TGTGCCAGCAGTTTGCCGCGGGAGAGGCATACGCAGTATTTT. This sequence encodes CASSLPRERHTQYF.

This clonotype came up a few times. This chain links TRBV28 with TRBJ2-5, with 8 bases aligning to TRBD1. After removal of 6 bases from V and 3 bases from J, the junction contained 9 bases not matched to a gene. The germline V gene encodes CDR1 MDHEN and CDR2 SYDVKM. The CDR3 contains 15 residues. The CDR3 nucleotides are TGTGCCAGCAGGACGAGCGAGGACAGGGAAGAGACCCAGTACTTC. Translated, it gives CASRTSEDREETQYF.

The rearrangement links TRBV29-1 to TRBJ2-7; the D is unclear. This CDR3 has 12 amino acids. The V gene lost 7 bases and the J gene lost 4 bases, with 14 bases spanning the gap. Germline lookup yields CDR1 SQVTM and CDR2 ANQGSEA. CDR3 loop: CSASVYGYEQYF. The CDR3 region has the DNA TGCAGCGCCAGCGTGTATGGTTACGAGCAGTACTTC.

The chain employs TRBV5-1 and TRBJ2-2; possible D gene TRBD2, 5 bases. Germline V gene sequence: CDR1 SGHRS, CDR2 YFSETQ. The CDR3 runs 13 residues. Trimming left V 6 bases short and J 1 base short, with 7 bases between. The CDR3 DNA reads as TGCGCCAGCATCGGGATGAACACCGGGGAGCTGTTTTTT. The encoded protein is CASIGMNTGELFF.

A few counts support this clonotype. This chain uses TRBV5-1 with TRBJ2-5, with 8 bases lining up with TRBD1. J was trimmed by 4 bases and V by 0 bases; bases with no gene match: 2. The germline V gene has CDR1 SGHRS and CDR2 YFSETQ. The CDR3 consists of 14 residues. The DNA of the CDR3 is TGCGCCAGCAGCTTGGGACAGGGGATAGAGACCCAGTACTTC. As protein: CASSLGQGIETQYF.